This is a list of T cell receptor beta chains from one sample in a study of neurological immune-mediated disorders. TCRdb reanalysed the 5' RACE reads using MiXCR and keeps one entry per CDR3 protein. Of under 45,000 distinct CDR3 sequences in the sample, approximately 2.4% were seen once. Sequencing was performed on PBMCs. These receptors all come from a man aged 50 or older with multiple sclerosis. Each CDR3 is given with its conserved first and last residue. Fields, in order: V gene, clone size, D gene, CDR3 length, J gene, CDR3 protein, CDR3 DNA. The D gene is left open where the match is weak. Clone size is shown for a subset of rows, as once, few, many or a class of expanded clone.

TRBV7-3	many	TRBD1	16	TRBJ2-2	CASSFTGVANTGELFF	TGTGCCAGCAGCTTTACAGGGGTCGCCAACACCGGGGAGCTGTTTTTT
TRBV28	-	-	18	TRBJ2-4	CASSPPPPGPLRGVIQYF	TGTGCCAGCAGTCCCCCCCCTCCGGGACCCCTAAGGGGGGTCATTCAGTACTTC
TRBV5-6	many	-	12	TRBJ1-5	CASSRGSQPQHF	TGTGCCAGCAGTAGGGGGAGTCAGCCCCAGCATTTT
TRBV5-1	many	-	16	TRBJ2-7	CASSLGPGLDSYEQYF	TGCGCCAGCAGCTTGGGGCCAGGGCTGGATTCCTACGAGCAGTACTTC
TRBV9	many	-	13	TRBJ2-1	CASSVGSSSEQFF	TGTGCCAGCAGCGTAGGGTCCAGCAGTGAGCAGTTCTTC
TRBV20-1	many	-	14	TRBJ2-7	CSAASQGMSDEQYF	TGCAGTGCTGCCTCTCAGGGGATGAGCGACGAGCAGTACTTC
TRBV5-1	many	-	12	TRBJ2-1	CASRQGTNEQFF	TGCGCCAGCAGACAGGGCACCAATGAGCAGTTCTTC
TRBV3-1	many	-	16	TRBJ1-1	CASSPRRGVGNTEAFF	TGTGCCAGCAGCCCCAGGCGGGGTGTAGGGAACACTGAAGCTTTCTTT
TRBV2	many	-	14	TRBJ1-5	CASGEEIINQPQHF	TGTGCCAGTGGTGAAGAGATAATCAATCAGCCCCAGCATTTT
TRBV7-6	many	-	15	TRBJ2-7	CASSLEAGSSYEQYF	TGTGCCAGCAGCTTAGAGGCAGGGAGCTCCTACGAGCAGTACTTC
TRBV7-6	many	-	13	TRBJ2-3	CASSSIRQDTQYF	TGTGCCAGCAGCTCCATTCGCCAAGATACGCAGTATTTT
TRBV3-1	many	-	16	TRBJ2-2	CASSQPPPLGTGELFF	TGTGCCAGCAGCCAACCTCCTCCCCTGGGGACCGGGGAGCTGTTTTTT
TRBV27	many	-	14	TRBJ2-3	CASSRDGVVDTQYF	TGTGCCAGCAGCCGGGACGGAGTGGTGGATACGCAGTATTTT
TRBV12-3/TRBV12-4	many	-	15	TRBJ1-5	CASSGHGEGTQPQNF	TGTGCCAGCAGCGGACATGGCGAGGGAACTCAGCCCCAGAATTTT
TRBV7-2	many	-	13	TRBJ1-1	CASSSRGYTEAFF	TGTGCCAGCAGCTCCAGGGGTTACACTGAAGCTTTCTTT
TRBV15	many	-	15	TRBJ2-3	CATSRDQGLLGTQYF	TGTGCCACCAGCAGAGACCAAGGACTATTGGGTACGCAGTATTTT
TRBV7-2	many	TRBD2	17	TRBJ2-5	CASNKEVGRGGKETQYF	TGTGCCAGCAACAAGGAGGTCGGGCGGGGGGGGAAAGAGACCCAGTACTTC
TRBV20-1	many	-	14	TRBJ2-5	CSAKRRLLAETQYF	TGCAGTGCTAAAAGACGTCTACTCGCAGAGACCCAGTACTTC
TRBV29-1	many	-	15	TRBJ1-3	CSVEDIRPSGNTIYF	TGCAGCGTTGAAGATATCAGGCCCTCTGGAAACACCATATATTTT
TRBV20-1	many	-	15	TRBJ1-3	CSAQTDASSGNTIYF	TGCAGTGCTCAGACGGACGCAAGCTCTGGAAACACCATATATTTT
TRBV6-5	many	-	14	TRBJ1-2	CASSYSGVAYGYTF	TGTGCCAGCAGTTACTCCGGGGTGGCCTATGGCTACACCTTC
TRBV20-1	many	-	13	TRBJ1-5	CSASTGTLQPQHF	TGCAGTGCTAGTACTGGAACTCTGCAGCCCCAGCATTTT
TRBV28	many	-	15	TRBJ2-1	CASRIPGARYNEQFF	TGTGCCAGCAGGATTCCAGGGGCTCGTTACAATGAGCAGTTCTTC
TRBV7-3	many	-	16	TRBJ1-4	CASNKQEGETNEKLFF	TGTGCCAGCAACAAACAGGAGGGGGAAACTAATGAAAAACTGTTTTTT
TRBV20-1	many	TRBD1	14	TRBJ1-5	CSAKTGTGDQPQHF	TGCAGTGCGAAGACCGGGACAGGGGATCAGCCCCAGCATTTT
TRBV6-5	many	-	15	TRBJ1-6	CASSGPTRGNSPLNF	TGTGCCAGCAGTGGCCCGACGAGGGGTAATTCACCCCTCAACTTT
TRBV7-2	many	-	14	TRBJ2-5	CASSRPGYQETQYF	TGTGCCAGCAGCAGGCCGGGATACCAAGAGACCCAGTACTTC
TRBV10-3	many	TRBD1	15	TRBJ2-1	CAISKGQEDYYEQFF	TGTGCCATCAGCAAGGGACAGGAGGACTATTATGAACAGTTCTTC
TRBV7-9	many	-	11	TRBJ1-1	CASSLATGAFF	TGTGCCAGCAGCTTAGCGACCGGAGCTTTCTTT
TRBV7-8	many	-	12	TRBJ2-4	CASSPTGNIQYF	TGTGCCAGCAGCCCCACAGGGAACATTCAGTACTTC
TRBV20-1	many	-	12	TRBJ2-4	CSARGWQAPEYF	TGCAGTGCTAGAGGTTGGCAGGCCCCTGAGTACTTC